This T cell receptor beta chain was identified during a study of early T cells in non-severe SARS-CoV-2 infection. Whole-study context: Bulk RNA from unsorted whole blood was sequenced; chains were unpaired.

TCRdb fed the 5' RACE reads into MiXCR, producing one record per CDR3 protein. The sample has some 29,000 distinct CDR3 sequences; around 5% are singletons. Study results and limitations: A preference for anti-spike CD8 responses marked VDJdb matching, which missed private and CD4 specificities.

This CDR3 has 13 residues. V lost 4 bases and J lost 5; bases outside the gene matches: 5. The V gene's germline CDR1 is SQVTM and CDR2 ANQGSEA. This clonotype was seen ten or more times. Its antigen is unidentified. V usage is TRBV29-1 and J usage is TRBJ2-1; 7 bases map to TRBD1. This sequence was found in an adult who was a healthcare worker with PCR-confirmed SARS-CoV-2 infection or an uninfected control (not recorded which). Input material: whole blood. The CDR3 nucleotides are TGCAGCGTTGGTACAGGGGTCGACAATGAGCAGTTCTTC. Translated: CSVGTGVDNEQFF.